A selection of T cell receptor beta chains follows, all from one sample in a study of lymphopenia after photon versus proton radiotherapy. Sequenced by immunoSEQ multiplex PCR; TCRdb stores in-frame clones only, minus some. The sample consists of fewer than 50,000 clones, around 86% of them appearing once. This specimen was peripheral blood, taken from a patient treated with photon-based radiotherapy. All receptors derive from a man aged 40-49 years with gastric cancer. The conserved cysteine and the conserved F or W are not part of the CDR3 here.

TRBJ1-2,TRBV6-5,ASSYSADYGYT
TRBJ2-7,TRBV7-2,ASSPQHSSYEQY
TRBJ1-5,TRBV2,ASSEVVAGGNQPQH
TRBJ1-2,TRBV6-5,ASSLLNGGGYT
TRBJ2-7,TRBV4-3,ASSLMTGAAYEQY
TRBJ1-4,TRBV6-5,ASSYSGQGELF
TRBJ1-4,TRBV15,ATSRVLVGYEKLF
TRBJ2-3,TRBV29-1,SVEKRGGQSGDTQY
TRBJ1-2,TRBV19,ASSIGETRDGGYT
TRBJ1-2,TRBV5-4,ASSLGGNYGYT
TRBJ2-3,TRBV19,ASSIETPSTDTQY
TRBJ1-2,TRBV2,ASKGQGLYGYT
TRBJ1-1,TRBV5-1,ASSLTIRTGSHTEAF
TRBJ2-7,TRBV6-1,ASSDSATLTYEQY
TRBJ2-1,TRBV19,ASSARGYNEQF
TRBJ2-5,TRBV6-5,ASSRAGQETQY
TRBJ1-3,TRBV5-4,ASSPDSYSGNTIY
TRBJ2-1,TRBV5-1,ASSLAYGLASYNEQF
TRBJ2-1,TRBV2,ASSEEAGGAGGFYNEQF
TRBJ2-7,TRBV6-6,ASIGQGSYEQY
TRBJ1-3,TRBV6-5,ASIPPGFSGNTIY
TRBJ2-3,TRBV11-3,ASSFRGDPDTQY
TRBJ2-6,TRBV7-9,ASRGEEGPSSGANVLT
TRBJ1-1,TRBV29-1,SGEDNTEAF
TRBJ2-7,TRBV9,ASSVGAGAAYEQY
TRBJ1-4,TRBV5-8,ASSFTIVRRGEKLF
TRBJ1-1,TRBV5-4,ASSPRTGGYIKDTEAF
TRBJ2-7,TRBV5-1,ASSLGVSAGDEQY
TRBJ1-6,TRBV15,ATSLGTGDSPLH
TRBJ1-2,TRBV7-9,ASSPGRERSRGYGYT
TRBJ2-1,TRBV7-3,ASSSQGGSKGEQF
TRBJ1-4,TRBV2,ASSDGGDDEKLF
TRBJ1-1,TRBV6-6,ASSYIRAGTEAF